This T cell receptor (beta chain) is from a study of monozygotic twins with inflammatory bowel disease. The CDR3 consists of 14 residues. Germline V lookup: CDR1 SGDLS, CDR2 YYNGEE. TCRdb re-called the 5' RACE reads and gives one entry per CDR3 protein, without DNA. The sample has approximately 200,000 distinct CDR3 sequences. Sequences were obtained from blood. This chain uses TRBV9 with TRBJ2-2; TCRdb reports TRBD2, a call that lacks DNA to check it against. The origin of this receptor is a human donor with ulcerative colitis or Crohn's disease, or a healthy co-twin of an affected twin (not recorded which). Here the CDR3 reads CASSVGGSTGELFF.